This T cell receptor beta chain appears in the sequencing data of a study of T cells in Graves' hyperthyroidism and ophthalmopathy. RNA transcripts provided the source from which TCR beta CDR3 regions were amplified. TCR CDR3 regions were first amplified by RT-PCR with HTBI primers. TCRdb called the multiplex PCR reads again in MiXCR, with one record for every CDR3 protein. This table holds under 40,000 distinct CDR3 sequences, approximately 50% found once. The clonotype comes from a woman between 35 and 50 years old with Graves' ophthalmopathy. Material for sequencing was blood.

The CDR3 sequence: CATSRDVGGETQYF. CDR3 bases: TGTGCCACCAGCAGAGATGTGGGGGGAGAGACCCAGTACTTC. V is TRBV15 and J is TRBJ2-5; tentative D call: TRBD2 (6 bases). The CDR3 is 14 residues long. Trimming took 0 bases from V and 4 from J, leaving 9 bases between them. Germline-derived CDR1 and CDR2 are LNHNV and YYDKDF (reference sequence).